What follows are 17 T cell receptor beta chains derived from one specimen sequenced in a study of a mutant IDH1 vaccine in newly diagnosed glioma. Time point in this sample: baseline, week 1 (first vaccination visit). Noted treatment: pre-vaccination baseline after standard-of-care therapy. Clones were read by immunoSEQ multiplex PCR, and TCRdb kept only the in-frame ones, dropping some. The sample shows 30,000 to 40,000 clones, just under 80% of them seen only once. Sample: PBMCs, taken from a glioma patient treated with radiotherapy, temozolomide or both. The source of these receptors is a man between 40 and 49 years old with glioma. Some clones in this sample may be carry-over from other donors' samples.

This CDR3 reads CAWAAGVSYNEQFF. The CDR3 nucleotides are TGTGCCTGGGCGGCGGGGGTCTCCTACAATGAGCAGTTCTTC. This sequence joins TRBV30 and TRBJ2-1; TRBD2 matches at 7 bases. The CDR3 has 14 residues. With V trimmed by 5 bases and J by 0 bases, 4 bases remained unmatched. CDR1 is GTSNPN and CDR2 is SVGIG in the germline V gene (reference sequence).

This clone was recorded once. This chain links TRBV29-1 with TRBJ1-2; D remains ambiguous. CDR3 length: 13 amino acids. Germline lookup yields CDR1 SQVTM and CDR2 ANQGSEA. V lost 7 bases and J 4 bases, leaving 16 bases between the germline ends. Written as DNA, the CDR3 is TGCAGCGCCTACGACGGACTGGGCTATGGCTACACCTTC. Translated: CSAYDGLGYGYTF.

This clone was detected only a few times. The chain combines TRBV2 with TRBJ1-1, with D unclear. Germline CDR1 reads SNHLY; CDR2 reads FYNNEI. This CDR3 is 11 amino acids long. The germline V and J ends were trimmed by 7 bases and 5 bases, with 8 bases remaining between them. DNA of the CDR3: TGTGCCAGCATCCCGGAGACTGAAGCTTTCTTT. It encodes CASIPETEAFF.

The chain links TRBV6-5 to TRBJ1-1; D call uncertain. From germline, CDR1 is MNHEY and CDR2 SVGAGI. Trimming took 4 bases from V and 7 from J, leaving 19 bases between them. This CDR3 is 15 amino acids long. CDR3 nucleotide sequence: TGTGCCAGCAGTTCCCAGCCGGCAGTCTACCTTGAAGCTTTCTTT. It is translated as CASSSQPAVYLEAFF.

The count of this clone is one. The rearrangement links TRBV10-2 to TRBJ1-1, with 12 bases aligning to TRBD1. The CDR3 is 15 amino acids. In germline, CDR1 is WSHSY, CDR2 SAAADI. V lost 3 bases, J lost 3 bases, and 2 bases stayed unmatched. The CDR3 bases are TGCGCCAGCAGTGAACGGGACAGGGGGCACACTGAAGCTTTCTTT. Translated, it gives CASSERDRGHTEAFF.

The rearrangement links TRBV2 to TRBJ2-7, with 7 bases matching TRBD2. The V gene end was trimmed by 7 bases and the J gene end by 4 bases; junction bases not matched to a gene: 4. The CDR3 contains 12 residues. The germline gives CDR1 SNHLY, CDR2 FYNNEI. DNA of the CDR3: TGTGCCAGCACCGGGGAGGGGTACGAGCAGTACTTC. Encoded protein: CASTGEGYEQYF.

This clone showed up just once. The CDR3: CASSLQTGGQETQYF. CDR3 DNA: TGTGCCAGCAGCCTCCAGACAGGGGGGCAAGAGACCCAGTACTTC. This chain uses TRBV5-4 with TRBJ2-5; 9 bases align to TRBD1. Germline values: CDR1 SGHNT, CDR2 YYREEE (reference sequence). The length of the CDR3 is 15 residues. J lost 2 bases, V lost 4 bases, and 6 bases had no gene match.

V usage is TRBV9 and J usage is TRBJ2-6; D ambiguous. The germline CDR1 and CDR2 sequences are SGDLS and YYNGEE. CDR3 length: 13 residues. V was pared by 3 bases and J by 0 bases, with 1 base between. In DNA, the CDR3 is TGTGCCAGCAGCGCCTCTGGGGCCAACGTCCTGACTTTC. It codes for CASSASGANVLTF. Variable domain in full (rest from reference TRBV9 and TRBJ2-6): DSGVTQTPKHLITATGQRVTLRCSPRSGDLSVYWYQQSLDQGLQFLIQYYNGEERAKGNILERFSAQQFPDLHSELNLSSLELGDSALYFCASSASGANVLTFGAGSRLTVL.

V and J are TRBV11-2 and TRBJ2-7; 9 nucleotides align to TRBD2. The germline V gene has CDR1 SGHAT and CDR2 FQNNGV. The V gene end was trimmed by 1 base and the J gene end by 2 bases; junction bases not matched to a gene: 0. This CDR3 is built from 14 residues. CDR3 bases: TGTGCCAGCAGCTTAGGGACTAGCGCCTACGAGCAGTACTTC. Translation gives CASSLGTSAYEQYF.

The chain joins TRBV5-5 to TRBJ1-2; D is unclear. Germline CDR1 SGHKS, CDR2 YYEKEE (reference sequence). V lost 0 bases and J lost 4, with 7 bases in between. This CDR3 is built from 13 residues. CDR3 bases: TGTGCCAGCAGCTTGGGTGCCGCCTATGGCTACACCTTC. Protein product: CASSLGAAYGYTF.

This chain joins TRBV6-4 and TRBJ1-2; 7 bases are shared with TRBD1. J gave up 5 bases and V 4 bases, and 7 bases lay outside the gene matches. The CDR3 is 14 residues long. Germline CDR1 reads MRHNA; CDR2 reads SNTAGT. CDR3 sequence: CASSARGGGYGYTF. In nucleotides, the CDR3 is TGTGCCAGCAGTGCCCGAGGGGGCGGGTATGGCTACACCTTC.

The rearrangement uses TRBV27 and TRBJ1-1, with D unclear. The germline gives CDR1 MNHEY, CDR2 SMNVEV (reference sequence). This CDR3 spans 13 amino acids. The V end lost 2 bases, the J end lost 7 bases, and 11 bases lay between the germline ends. The CDR3 here is CASSLILRGEAFF. The CDR3 coding sequence is TGTGCCAGCAGTTTAATTCTTCGCGGTGAAGCTTTCTTT.

The V gene is TRBV4-3, the J gene TRBJ1-2; 10 nucleotides match TRBD1. This CDR3 has 14 residues. J lost 7 bases, V lost 3 bases, and 5 bases had no gene match. In germline, CDR1 is LGHNA, CDR2 YSLEER. As DNA, the CDR3 is TGCGCCAGCAGCCACGACAGGGGGCTCTCTGGCTACACCTTC. It is translated as CASSHDRGLSGYTF.

The chain joins TRBV7-2 to TRBJ2-6; D gene ambiguous. There are 15 residues in the CDR3. Germline CDR1 reads SGHTA; CDR2 reads FQGNSA. V was shortened by 1 base and J by 4 bases, with 8 bases between the two germline ends. CDR3: CASSLEGGGANVLTF. CDR3 nucleotides: TGTGCCAGCAGCTTAGAAGGCGGAGGGGCCAACGTCCTGACTTTC. Supplemented by reference TRBV7-2 and TRBJ2-6, the full variable domain reads GAGVSQSPSNKVTEKGKDVELRCDPISGHTALYWYRQSLGQGLEFLIYFQGNSAPDKSGLPSDRFSAERTGGSVSTLTIQRTQQEDSAVYLCASSLEGGGANVLTFGAGSRLTVL.

This chain joins TRBV19 and TRBJ2-6; the D gene could be TRBD1 or TRBD2 (5 bases each). The ends were cut back, 4 bases at V and 6 bases at J, with 10 bases in the middle. Germline CDR1 LNHDA, CDR2 SQIVND (reference sequence). This CDR3 region has 14 residues. CDR3 DNA: TGTGCCAGTAGTAGAGGGACCGTGGCCAACGTCCTGACTTTC. This translates into CASSRGTVANVLTF.

The V and J genes are TRBV7-9 and TRBJ2-3, with D possibly being TRBD2 (6 bases). V was shortened by 4 bases and J by 8 bases, with 16 bases between the two germline ends. Germline CDR1 reads SEHNR; CDR2 reads FQNEAQ (reference sequence). The CDR3 runs to 14 residues. CDR3 loop: CASSSRAEGGTQYF. The CDR3 nucleotides are TGTGCCAGCAGCTCCCGGGCTGAGGGAGGTACGCAGTATTTT.

The chain joins TRBV7-2 to TRBJ2-3, with D possibly being TRBD1 (5 bases). Germline V gene data show CDR1 as SGHTA and CDR2 as FQGNSA. The CDR3 contains 14 residues. V lost 2 bases to trimming and J lost 4 bases, with 10 bases between them. CDR3 protein: CASSLLGVADTQYF. CDR3 DNA sequence: TGTGCCAGCAGCTTATTAGGGGTGGCAGATACGCAGTATTTT.